Each of the 29 T cell receptor beta chains below was sequenced from the same sample in a study of human T cells and chemical hapten exposure. Time point noted: patch test 1, 2 weeks after DPC sensitization. Treatment described: therapeutic diphenylcyclopropenone sensitization with weekly scalp DPC. TCRdb re-analysed the RACE reads in MiXCR, keeping a single row per CDR3 protein. The sample includes approximately 340,000 distinct CDR3 sequences, 5.5% to 8% of them seen just once. Sample: whole blood, taken in connection with sensitization to the hapten diphenylcyclopropenone (DPC). The source of these receptors is a woman younger than 35 with alopecia areata. Some clones in this sample may be carry-over from other donors' samples.

There are many counts of this clonotype. V and J are TRBV12-3 or TRBV12-4 and TRBJ2-1; TRBD2 matches 9 bases. The CDR3 covers 16 residues. V lost 4 bases to trimming and J lost 3 bases; unmatched junction nucleotides: 7. The CDR3 sequence is CASSSASGKSYNEQFF. The CDR3 DNA follows: TGTGCCAGCAGTTCGGCTAGCGGGAAGAGCTACAATGAGCAGTTCTTC.

In this sample, this clonotype turned up many times. The V and J genes are TRBV5-1 and TRBJ2-3; the match to TRBD1 covers 7 bases. This CDR3 contains 14 residues. With 3 bases clipped from V and 5 bases from J, the junction kept 6 bases outside the gene matches. Germline V gene lookup returns CDR1 SGHRS and CDR2 YFSETQ. The CDR3 reads CASSSGTVKDTQYF. The CDR3 coding sequence is TGCGCCAGCAGCTCCGGGACAGTTAAAGATACGCAGTATTTT.

J is TRBJ2-5 and V is TRBV7-8; TRBD1 agrees at 7 bases. V lost 3 bases and J lost 3; bases outside the gene matches: 4. The CDR3 loop spans 14 amino acids. CDR1 is SGHVS, CDR2 FQNEAQ, per germline. CDR3 bases: TGTGCCAGCAGCTTCGGGACAGTCGAAGAGACCCAGTACTTC. It yields the protein CASSFGTVEETQYF.

This clonotype was counted only a few times. The chain has TRBV5-6 and TRBJ1-2, with D uncertain. Looked up from germline, CDR1 is SGHDT and CDR2 is YYEEEE. The CDR3 covers 15 residues. Deletions cut 4 bases from V and 4 bases from J, with 17 bases between. CDR3 in amino acids: CASSPKPLTGYGYTF. DNA of the CDR3: TGTGCCAGCAGCCCCAAGCCACTCACCGGCTATGGCTACACCTTC.

The V and J genes are TRBV12-3 or TRBV12-4 and TRBJ1-6; D remains unclear. Trimming shortened V by 4 bases and J by 9 bases, and 4 bases separated the two germline ends. The CDR3 length is 11 residues. The CDR3 nucleotides are TGTGCCAGCAGTTATGGTTCACCCCTCCACTTT. Translation gives CASSYGSPLHF.

The CDR3, as DNA: TGTGCTAGTGGTTTGGTCATCAGGGCGACTAATGAAAAACTGTTTTTT. This codes for CASGLVIRATNEKLFF. The chain carries TRBV12-5 and TRBJ1-4; D possibly corresponds to TRBD1 (5 bases). The CDR3 has 16 amino acids. The V end was cut by 0 bases, the J end by 2 bases, with 10 bases between. The germline CDR1 and CDR2 sequences are LGHNT and FRNRAP.

This clonotype has ten or more counts. The chain recombines TRBV7-8 with TRBJ1-2; TRBD1 matches 11 bases. CDR3 length: 16 amino acids. The germline V gene has CDR1 SGHVS and CDR2 FQNEAQ. The V segment lost 4 bases and the J segment 2 bases; nucleotides outside the gene matches: 6. CDR3 coding DNA: TGTGCCAGCAGCTCCCTTGGGACAGGGGGAAACTATGGCTACACCTTC. Translation: CASSSLGTGGNYGYTF. Together with reference TRBV7-8 and TRBJ1-2, the CDR3 gives the full variable domain: GAGVSQSPRYKVAKRGQDVALRCDPISGHVSLFWYQQALGQGPEFLTYFQNEAQLDKSGLPSDRFFAERPEGSVSTLKIQRTQQEDSAVYLCASSSLGTGGNYGYTFGSGTRLTVV.

The genes are TRBV6-5 and TRBJ1-1, with 12 positions matching TRBD1. V trimming: 6 bases; J trimming: 3 bases; junction bases outside the gene matches: 8. The germline CDR1 and CDR2 sequences are MNHEY and SVGAGI. The CDR3 runs to 16 residues. CDR3 coding DNA: TGTGCCAGCAGGCCGGGACAGGGGGCTTCGGACACTGAAGCTTTCTTT. Protein product: CASRPGQGASDTEAFF.

The chain combines TRBV5-4 with TRBJ2-6, with D unresolved. In germline, CDR1 is SGHNT, CDR2 YYREEE (reference sequence). The V end was cut by 5 bases, the J end by 1 base, with 10 bases between. The CDR3 extends over 15 amino acids. CDR3 residues: CASSSQHSGANVLTF. The CDR3 DNA reads TGTGCCAGCAGTTCACAGCATTCTGGGGCCAACGTCCTGACTTTC.

In its sample, this clonotype was seen many times. V gene TRBV12-3 or TRBV12-4 combines with J gene TRBJ2-3; D is unclear. V was cut by 6 bases and J by 5 bases, with 6 bases left in between. CDR3 length: 11 residues. This CDR3 reads CASRRLDTQYF. The CDR3 DNA follows: TGTGCCAGCAGGAGGTTAGATACGCAGTATTTT.

This clonotype was counted between two and nine times. V gene TRBV2 combines with J gene TRBJ2-3, with 8 bases identical to TRBD1. The CDR3 consists of 14 residues. From germline, CDR1 is SNHLY and CDR2 FYNNEI. V lost 8 bases to trimming and J lost 1 base; unmatched junction nucleotides: 5. This CDR3 is CASRVTGGTDTQYF. CDR3 nucleotides: TGTGCCAGCCGGGTGACAGGGGGCACAGATACGCAGTATTTT.

This chain uses TRBV6-5 with TRBJ1-6; D unclear. Germline-derived CDR1 and CDR2 are MNHEY and SVGAGI. V was shortened by 6 bases and J by 0 bases, with 12 bases between the two germline ends. The CDR3 contains 16 residues. CDR3 amino acids: CASSGLLSSYNSPLHF. For the CDR3, the DNA is TGTGCCAGCAGCGGACTGTTGAGCTCCTATAATTCACCCCTCCACTTT.

In its sample, this clonotype was seen many times. This chain connects TRBV20-1 to TRBJ2-7; tentatively, D is TRBD1 (6 bases). CDR3 size: 16 residues. Germline V lookup: CDR1 DFQATT, CDR2 SNEGSKA (reference sequence). V was pared by 5 bases and J by 1 base, with 21 bases between. CDR3 DNA sequence: TGCAGTGCTCCTTTCCCGACCGGGACAAGTTCCTACGAGCAGTACTTC. Protein product: CSAPFPTGTSSYEQYF.

The V call is TRBV5-1, the J call TRBJ2-3; 7 bases fit TRBD2. Germline CDR1 and CDR2: SGHRS and YFSETQ. Germline trimming cut 3 bases from V and 2 bases from J; bases unmatched to any gene: 6. The CDR3 extends over 15 amino acids. CDR3 in amino acids: CASSSLAEFTDTQYF. The DNA for the CDR3 is TGCGCCAGCAGCTCCCTAGCGGAGTTCACAGATACGCAGTATTTT.

This clonotype was counted many times. This rearrangement joins TRBV4-3 to TRBJ1-6; D uncertain. V was clipped by 1 base and J by 6 bases, with 10 bases between them. Germline V gene lookup returns CDR1 LGHNA and CDR2 YSLEER. There are 15 residues in the CDR3. CDR3: CASSQAAVSNSPLHF. The CDR3 nucleotides read TGCGCCAGCAGCCAAGCCGCGGTATCTAATTCACCCCTCCACTTT.

The chain couples TRBV7-8 to TRBJ1-2; D is unresolved. Trimming shortened V by 0 bases and J by 8 bases, and 10 bases separated the two germline ends. CDR3 size: 13 residues. The V gene's germline CDR1 is SGHVS and CDR2 FQNEAQ. CDR3 in DNA: TGTGCCAGCAGCTTAGCAGGGAGCGCGGGCTACACCTTC. Translating it yields CASSLAGSAGYTF. Variable domain in full (rest from reference TRBV7-8 and TRBJ1-2): GAGVSQSPRYKVAKRGQDVALRCDPISGHVSLFWYQQALGQGPEFLTYFQNEAQLDKSGLPSDRFFAERPEGSVSTLKIQRTQQEDSAVYLCASSLAGSAGYTFGSGTRLTVV.

Only one count was recorded for this clonotype. The chain carries TRBV7-2 and TRBJ2-1, with TRBD2 matching over 7 bases. V lost 4 bases and J lost 10; bases outside the gene matches: 10. Germline lookup yields CDR1 SGHTA and CDR2 FQGNSA. The CDR3 totals 14 residues. CDR3 residues: CASSWGGWQGEQFF. CDR3 nucleotide sequence: TGTGCCAGCAGCTGGGGGGGATGGCAGGGAGAGCAGTTCTTC. Full variable domain (rest looked up from reference TRBV7-2 and TRBJ2-1): GAGVSQSPSNKVTEKGKDVELRCDPISGHTALYWYRQSLGQGLEFLIYFQGNSAPDKSGLPSDRFSAERTGGSVSTLTIQRTQQEDSAVYLCASSWGGWQGEQFFGPGTRLTVL.

In its sample, this clonotype was seen many times. The chain joins TRBV20-1 to TRBJ2-1; 7 bases agree with TRBD1. The germline gives CDR1 DFQATT, CDR2 SNEGSKA (reference sequence). V gave up 1 base and J gave up 8 bases; unmatched junction bases: 8. The CDR3 covers 14 residues. DNA for the CDR3: TGCAGTGCTAGAGGGGGCAGGGGGATCGATGAGCAGTTCTTC. Protein: CSARGGRGIDEQFF.

The chain links TRBV5-6 to TRBJ2-7; maybe TRBD2 (5 bases). Germline V gene sequence: CDR1 SGHDT, CDR2 YYEEEE. V lost 3 bases to trimming and J lost 2 bases, with 9 bases between them. The CDR3 loop spans 13 amino acids. In DNA, the CDR3 is TGTGCCAGCAGCTCCCAGCGGACCTACGAGCAGTACTTC. Translation gives CASSSQRTYEQYF.

This clonotype was seen only a few times. The chain employs TRBV6-6 and TRBJ1-3; no clear D gene. Germline CDR1 reads MNHNY; CDR2 reads SVGAGI (reference sequence). CDR3 length: 16 residues. The V end lost 5 bases, the J end lost 0 bases, and 14 bases lay between the germline ends. CDR3 in DNA: TGTGCCAGCAGTCGGACGGATCCAAGCTCTGGAAACACCATATATTTT. Encoded protein: CASSRTDPSSGNTIYF.

This CDR3 is CSARTPGWAKPQHF. CDR3 bases: TGCAGTGCTAGGACCCCTGGATGGGCCAAGCCCCAGCATTTT. This sequence joins TRBV20-1 and TRBJ1-5; D unresolved. V gave up 3 bases and J gave up 8 bases, with 17 bases separating them. The CDR3 is 14 residues long. Germline CDR1 DFQATT, CDR2 SNEGSKA (reference sequence).

This rearrangement joins TRBV20-1 to TRBJ2-3; 8 nucleotides align to TRBD2. Germline loops: CDR1 DFQATT, CDR2 SNEGSKA (reference sequence). The CDR3 sequence is 14 residues long. Losses at the gene ends were 3 bases for V and 0 bases for J; bases not matched to a gene: 2. The CDR3 here is CSASGGASTDTQYF. As DNA, the CDR3 is TGCAGTGCTAGCGGGGGGGCCAGCACAGATACGCAGTATTTT.

The chain is built from TRBV3-1 and TRBJ2-3; weak D call: TRBD2 (6 bases). The CDR3 is made up of 17 amino acids. V was trimmed by 3 bases and J by 0 bases, leaving 16 bases between them. Germline lookup yields CDR1 LGHDT and CDR2 YNNKEL (reference sequence). CDR3 nucleotides: TGTGCCAGCAGCCACACAACCGGGCGGGGAAGCACAGATACGCAGTATTTT. Translated: CASSHTTGRGSTDTQYF.

This clonotype has a handful of counts. The rearrangement uses TRBV5-1 and TRBJ2-6; D not certain. Germline V gene sequence: CDR1 SGHRS, CDR2 YFSETQ. The V gene lost 4 bases and the J gene lost 1 base, with 6 bases spanning the gap. The length of the CDR3 is 14 residues. The CDR3 here is CASSILSGANVLTF. CDR3 DNA: TGCGCCAGCAGCATTCTATCTGGGGCCAACGTCCTGACTTTC.

This clonotype was counted ten times or more. The chain is built from TRBV6-2 or TRBV6-3 and TRBJ1-5; 8 nucleotides match TRBD1. The CDR3 is 15 residues long. Trimming at V came to 8 bases and at J to 6 bases, leaving 12 bases not matched to a gene. Germline-derived CDR1 and CDR2 are MNHEY and SVGEGT. CDR3 amino acids: CASHSLDRAGQPQHF. As DNA, the CDR3 is TGTGCCAGCCATTCTTTGGACAGGGCCGGTCAGCCCCAGCATTTT.

As DNA, the CDR3 is TGCGCCAGCAGCCAGCCAGAATCCGGACCCGGGGAGCTGTTTTTT. Protein product: CASSQPESGPGELFF. J is TRBJ2-2 and V is TRBV4-3, with D unclear. The CDR3 covers 15 residues. Germline-derived CDR1 and CDR2 are LGHNA and YSLEER. The V end lost 3 bases, the J end lost 6 bases, and 14 bases lay between the germline ends.

This chain uses TRBV5-6 with TRBJ1-6; a weak D match, TRBD1 (6 bases). The CDR3 spans 16 residues. The germline CDR1 and CDR2 sequences are SGHDT and YYEEEE. V lost 3 bases and J lost 7, with 17 bases in between. The chain's CDR3 is CASSYFGGDGNSPLHF. The CDR3 region has the DNA TGTGCCAGCAGCTACTTTGGGGGCGACGGGAATTCACCCCTCCACTTT.

The rearrangement links TRBV7-9 to TRBJ2-6, with D possibly TRBD1 on 6 matching bases. In germline, CDR1 is SEHNR, CDR2 FQNEAQ (reference sequence). V was pared by 5 bases and J by 4 bases, with 18 bases between. The CDR3 has 17 amino acids. CDR3 nucleotides: TGTGCCAGCAGCCCGCGAACAGGGCTAGCCGGGGCCAACGTCCTGACTTTC. Residues: CASSPRTGLAGANVLTF. Looking up the rest from reference TRBV7-9 and TRBJ2-6 gives the full variable domain: DTGVSQNPRHKITKRGQNVTFRCDPISEHNRLYWYRQTLGQGPEFLTYFQNEAQLEKSRLLSDRFSAERPKGSFSTLEIQRTEQGDSAMYLCASSPRTGLAGANVLTFGAGSRLTVL.

The chain recombines TRBV4-1 with TRBJ1-1, with D unclear. Trimming shortened V by 1 base and J by 3 bases, and 9 bases separated the two germline ends. The germline V gene has CDR1 MGHRA and CDR2 YSYEKL. This CDR3 is built from 14 residues. CDR3 DNA sequence: TGCGCCAGCAGCCAAGCCATCTCTTACACTGAAGCTTTCTTT. Protein: CASSQAISYTEAFF.